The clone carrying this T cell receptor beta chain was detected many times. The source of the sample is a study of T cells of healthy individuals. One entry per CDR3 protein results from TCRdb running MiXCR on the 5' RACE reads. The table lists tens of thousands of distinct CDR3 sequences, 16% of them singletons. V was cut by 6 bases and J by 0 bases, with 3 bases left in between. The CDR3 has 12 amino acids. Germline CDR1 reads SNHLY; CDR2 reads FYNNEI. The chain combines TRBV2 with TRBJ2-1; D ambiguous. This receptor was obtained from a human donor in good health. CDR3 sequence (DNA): TGTGCCAGCAGGAGCTCCTACAATGAGCAGTTCTTC. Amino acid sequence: CASRSSYNEQFF.